This TCR beta chain was captured by sequencing in a study of blood T cell repertoires in COVID-19. Across the whole study: Whether acute or convalescent, the COVID-19 samples came from the United States, Italy and Spain.

As originally analysed: Reference gene primer amplification in the assay estimated nucleated cell counts. Sequencing was performed with immunoSEQ multiplex PCR; in TCRdb, only in-frame clones are kept and a portion is missing. From that table come the V and J calls and clone size; the DNA was used to work out D and trimming. This table has 410,000 or so clones, about 89% appearing once. Germline V lookup: CDR1 LNHDA, CDR2 SQIVND (reference sequence). Trimming left V 5 bases short and J 8 bases short, with 15 bases between. CDR3 length: 13 amino acids. This chain links TRBV19 with TRBJ1-2; no firm D call. The receptor comes from a woman in her forties with COVID-19, enrolled during active disease. Sample: peripheral blood. The DNA of the CDR3 is TGTGCCAGTAGTCTAGGACCCCCGGAGGGCTACACCTTC. Translation: CASSLGPPEGYTF.